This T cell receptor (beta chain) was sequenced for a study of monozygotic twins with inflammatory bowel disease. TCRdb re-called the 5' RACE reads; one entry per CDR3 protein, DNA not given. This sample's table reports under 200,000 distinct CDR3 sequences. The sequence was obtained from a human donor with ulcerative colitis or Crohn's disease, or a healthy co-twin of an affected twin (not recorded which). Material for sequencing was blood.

The CDR3 spells CAISEFGQGGSEAFF. The chain couples TRBV10-3 to TRBJ1-1; TCRdb indicates TRBD1, and absent DNA this call remains unverified. The CDR3 sequence is 15 residues long. Looked up from germline, CDR1 is ENHRY and CDR2 is SYGVKD.